The 27 T cell receptor beta chains below come from one sample, sequenced in a study of OX40 agonist ivuxolimab in advanced cancers. The table came from immunoSEQ multiplex PCR; TCRdb's copy has only in-frame clones and leaves some out. The table includes under 75,000 clones, about four fifths detected once. The sequencing here drew on CD4+ or CD8+ T cells sorted from blood, taken in a trial of the OX40 agonist ivuxolimab. These receptor sequences come from an adult with an advanced solid tumor such as melanoma, head and neck, liver or kidney cancer.

The V gene is TRBV5-1, the J gene TRBJ2-3; a weak D match, TRBD1 (7 bases). With 2 bases removed from V and 2 bases from J, the gap between germline ends came to 12 bases. The CDR3 length is 15 residues. CDR1 and CDR2 from the germline V gene are SGHRS and YFSETQ. The CDR3 here is CASSLQGRFTDTQYF. The CDR3 nucleotides are TGCGCCAGCAGCTTACAGGGGAGGTTCACAGATACGCAGTATTTT.

The rearrangement links TRBV30 to TRBJ1-6, with TRBD1 identical over 7 bases. J was trimmed by 3 bases and V by 3 bases; bases with no gene match: 5. Looked up from germline, CDR1 is GTSNPN and CDR2 is SVGIG (reference sequence). The CDR3 is made up of 15 amino acids. CDR3 bases: TGTGCCTGGAGCGCAGGGGGTGACTATAATTCACCCCTCCACTTT. Amino acid sequence: CAWSAGGDYNSPLHF. The entire variable domain, with the rest obtained from reference TRBV30 and TRBJ1-6, is as follows: SQTIHQWPATLVQPVGSPLSLECTVEGTSNPNLYWYRQAAGRGLQLLFYSVGIGQISSEVPQNLSASRPQDRQFILSSKKLLLSDSGFYLCAWSAGGDYNSPLHFGNGTRLTVT.

This clone was picked up a small number of times. The genes are TRBV12-5 and TRBJ2-1, with D unclear. Per the germline V gene, CDR1 is LGHNT and CDR2 is FRNRAP. The V and J ends lost 5 bases and 2 bases respectively, with 16 bases between them. The CDR3 is 16 residues long. The CDR3, as DNA: TGTGCTAGTGGTGGCCTGGAGACGAAGACCTACAATGAGCAGTTCTTC. Translated, it gives CASGGLETKTYNEQFF.

The V and J genes are TRBV23-1 and TRBJ1-1; D uncertain. TRBV23-1 carries the ORF label, with uncertain function. V lost 0 bases to trimming and J lost 4 bases, with 12 bases between them. The CDR3 has 15 residues. In DNA, the CDR3 is TGCGCCAGCAGTCAATCGGAGGGTTTGTCCACTGAAGCTTTCTTT. Translating it yields CASSQSEGLSTEAFF.

V usage is TRBV30 and J usage is TRBJ1-3; D not resolved. CDR1 is GTSNPN, CDR2 SVGIG, per germline (reference sequence). CDR3 size: 14 residues. V lost 1 base to trimming and J lost 4 bases, with 11 bases between them. In DNA form, the CDR3 reads TGTGCCTGGAGTGCATGGGATCCAGGAAACACCATATATTTT. Translating it yields CAWSAWDPGNTIYF. Full variable domain (remainder filled in from reference TRBV30 and TRBJ1-3): SQTIHQWPATLVQPVGSPLSLECTVEGTSNPNLYWYRQAAGRGLQLLFYSVGIGQISSEVPQNLSASRPQDRQFILSSKKLLLSDSGFYLCAWSAWDPGNTIYFGEGSWLTVV.

The J gene is TRBJ2-6, the V gene TRBV7-2; D gene uncertain. V dropped 0 bases and J dropped 0 bases, with 6 bases sitting between them. CDR3 length: 16 residues. Per the germline V gene, CDR1 is SGHTA and CDR2 is FQGNSA. The CDR3 here is CASSLAVSSGANVLTF. Here the CDR3 DNA reads TGTGCCAGCAGCTTAGCGGTTTCCTCTGGGGCCAACGTCCTGACTTTC. Complete variable domain (other parts from reference TRBV7-2 and TRBJ2-6): GAGVSQSPSNKVTEKGKDVELRCDPISGHTALYWYRQSLGQGLEFLIYFQGNSAPDKSGLPSDRFSAERTGGSVSTLTIQRTQQEDSAVYLCASSLAVSSGANVLTFGAGSRLTVL.

This chain uses TRBV19 with TRBJ2-1; the D is unclear. Germline CDR1 reads LNHDA; CDR2 reads SQIVND (reference sequence). V lost 5 bases and J 8 bases, leaving 16 bases between the germline ends. The CDR3 runs to 14 residues. CDR3 in amino acids: CASSAYQGSDEQFF. The DNA of the CDR3 is TGTGCCAGTAGTGCCTATCAAGGATCCGATGAGCAGTTCTTC.

The chain recombines TRBV25-1 with TRBJ1-5; TRBD1 is a possible D gene (6 bases). Between the trimmed V and J ends, which lost 8 bases and 7 bases, there was a span of 15 bases. The CDR3 is 13 amino acids. Germline V gene sequence: CDR1 MGHDK, CDR2 SYGVNS. Written as DNA, the CDR3 is TGTGCCAGCCAGGGTTTAGGGGGGCAGCCCCAGCATTTT. Translating it yields CASQGLGGQPQHF.

The V call is TRBV7-6, the J call TRBJ2-7, with 11 nucleotides matching TRBD2. With V trimmed by 4 bases and J by 6 bases, 5 bases remained unmatched. Germline CDR1 SGHVS, CDR2 FNYEAQ. CDR3 length equals 14 residues. The CDR3: CASSSSGGPSEQYF. In nucleotides, the CDR3 is TGTGCCAGCAGCTCTAGCGGGGGGCCCTCCGAGCAGTACTTC. Based on the CDR3 plus reference TRBV7-6 and TRBJ2-7, the full variable domain is GAGVSQSPRYKVTKRGQDVALRCDPISGHVSLYWYRQALGQGPEFLTYFNYEAQQDKSGLPNDRFSAERPEGSISTLTIQRTEQRDSAMYRCASSSSGGPSEQYFGPGTRLTVT.

CDR3 in amino acids: CAWSGLGRTGELFF. For the CDR3, the DNA is TGTGCCTGGAGTGGGCTAGGTCGGACCGGGGAGCTGTTTTTT. This rearrangement joins TRBV30 to TRBJ2-2, with no clear D. The CDR3 runs to 14 residues. Per germline, CDR1 GTSNPN and CDR2 SVGIG (reference sequence). V lost 1 base, J lost 5 bases, and 11 bases lay in between.

The chain employs TRBV5-1 and TRBJ2-3; D is tentatively TRBD1 or TRBD2 (5 bases each). The germline CDR1 and CDR2 sequences are SGHRS and YFSETQ. The CDR3 is made up of 16 amino acids. V was cut by 0 bases and J by 3 bases, with 14 bases left in between. The DNA of the CDR3 is TGCGCCAGCAGCTTGGGGGCAGGGAGTTCGACAGATACGCAGTATTTT. Its translation: CASSLGAGSSTDTQYF.

The rearrangement joins TRBV19 to TRBJ2-3, with D possibly TRBD1 on 6 matching bases. Trimming stripped 3 bases from V and 3 bases from J, with 10 bases between. The CDR3 sequence is 14 residues long. Germline CDR1 and CDR2: LNHDA and SQIVND (reference sequence). This chain's CDR3 is CASSIGTSTDTQYF. The CDR3 nucleotides read TGTGCCAGTAGTATCGGGACAAGTACAGATACGCAGTATTTT.

This clone was seen only a few times. The V gene is TRBV27, the J gene TRBJ2-6; D is unclear. The germline V gene has CDR1 MNHEY and CDR2 SMNVEV (reference sequence). V lost 10 bases, J lost 2 bases, and 12 bases lay in between. The CDR3 loop spans 14 amino acids. CDR3: CATRATTGANVLTF. The CDR3 DNA reads as TGTGCCACACGGGCGACCACTGGGGCCAACGTCCTGACTTTC.

This clone came up a few times. This chain uses TRBV2 with TRBJ2-1; 7 bases map to TRBD2. The CDR3 has 13 amino acids. Germline CDR1 reads SNHLY; CDR2 reads FYNNEI. V was pared by 4 bases and J by 8 bases, with 5 bases of the junction left unmatched. The CDR3 spells CASSVRRGDEQFF. In nucleotides, the CDR3 is TGTGCCAGCAGTGTACGACGGGGGGATGAGCAGTTCTTC.

The chain has TRBV11-2 and TRBJ1-1, with TRBD1 as a possible D gene (6 bases). CDR1 and CDR2 from the germline V gene are SGHAT and FQNNGV. The length of the CDR3 is 16 residues. V was shortened by 0 bases and J by 8 bases, with 19 bases between the two germline ends. The CDR3 loop is CASSLERQNRDREAFF. Here the CDR3 DNA reads TGTGCCAGCAGCTTAGAACGACAGAACAGGGATCGGGAAGCTTTCTTT.

The chain joins TRBV4-1 to TRBJ2-2; TRBD1 might be the D (5 bases). The CDR3 spans 17 residues. Germline CDR1 MGHRA, CDR2 YSYEKL. Trimming pared 4 bases from V and 6 bases from J, leaving 21 bases between. Written as DNA, the CDR3 is TGCGCCAGCAGCCGGGTATTGACAGATCTAAATGCCGGGGAGCTGTTTTTT. It is translated as CASSRVLTDLNAGELFF.

The CDR3 is CASRPPGAYGYTF. For the CDR3, the DNA is TGTGCCAGCAGGCCCCCCGGGGCCTATGGCTACACCTTC. The chain couples TRBV6-1 to TRBJ1-2; TRBD1 is a possible D gene (5 bases). Germline V gene sequence: CDR1 MNHNS, CDR2 SASEGT. V was trimmed by 6 bases and J by 4 bases, leaving 12 bases between them. This CDR3 comprises 13 residues.

The CDR3, as DNA: TGTGCCAGCACCGGGCCGCTTGTGGGCTACACCTTC. It encodes CASTGPLVGYTF. The chain combines TRBV2 with TRBJ1-2; D call uncertain. The germline CDR1 and CDR2 sequences are SNHLY and FYNNEI. Trimming took off 7 bases at V and 8 bases at J, with 14 bases between the two ends. The CDR3 has 12 residues.

This sequence joins TRBV5-1 and TRBJ1-3; TRBD1 agrees at 10 bases. The trim removed 4 bases at V and 0 bases at J, leaving 13 bases unmatched. This CDR3 has 19 amino acids. CDR1 is SGHRS and CDR2 is YFSETQ in the germline V gene. CDR3 in amino acids: CASSTSGQGLWGSGNTIYF. The CDR3, as DNA: TGCGCCAGCAGCACCTCGGGACAGGGGCTATGGGGCTCTGGAAACACCATATATTTT. The variable domain in full, with the rest retrieved from reference TRBV5-1 and TRBJ1-3, is KAGVTQTPRYLIKTRGQQVTLSCSPISGHRSVSWYQQTPGQGLQFLFEYFSETQRNKGNFPGRFSGRQFSNSRSEMNVSTLELGDSALYLCASSTSGQGLWGSGNTIYFGEGSWLTVV.

Details on this clone: The junction departs from the called germline gene at one end, perhaps through a read error. The V and J genes are TRBV10-3 and TRBJ1-2, with D possibly being TRBD1 (6 bases). Per germline, CDR1 ENHRY and CDR2 SYGVKD. This CDR3 has 14 amino acids. CDR3 sequence reads: CAISEQQGNYGYTF. CDR3 nucleotides: TGTGCCATCAGTGAGCAACAGGGTAACTACGGCTACACCTTC.

This rearrangement joins TRBV7-9 to TRBJ1-1, with 7 positions matching TRBD1. There are 15 residues in the CDR3. Germline CDR1 reads SEHNR; CDR2 reads FQNEAQ (reference sequence). Losses at the gene ends were 3 bases for V and 0 bases for J; bases not matched to a gene: 4. As DNA, the CDR3 is TGTGCCAGCAGCTTCGGACAGGCCCTGAACACTGAAGCTTTCTTT. Amino acid sequence: CASSFGQALNTEAFF.

The chain employs TRBV5-1 and TRBJ2-7; 10 nucleotides match TRBD1. The junction had 5 bases not matched to a gene; V was cut back by 6 bases and J by 5 bases. Germline loops: CDR1 SGHRS, CDR2 YFSETQ. CDR3 length equals 13 residues. The CDR3 DNA follows: TGCGCCAGCAAGGGACAGGGGCCAAACGAGCAGTACTTC. Translation gives CASKGQGPNEQYF.

The rearrangement joins TRBV19 to TRBJ2-7, with TRBD2 matching 11 bases. The germline CDR1 and CDR2 sequences are LNHDA and SQIVND (reference sequence). The trim removed 6 bases at V and 3 bases at J, leaving 7 bases unmatched. The CDR3 loop spans 15 amino acids. CDR3 DNA: TGTGCCAGTAGCAACCTCGGGACTAGCGGCTACGAGCAGTACTTC. It is translated as CASSNLGTSGYEQYF.

This clone was seen once. The J gene is TRBJ2-7, the V gene TRBV7-4; either TRBD1 or TRBD2 may supply D (5 bases each). The V end lost 4 bases, the J end lost 3 bases, and 10 bases lay between the germline ends. The CDR3 runs 13 residues. From germline, CDR1 is SGHVT and CDR2 SQSDAQ. The CDR3: CASSSRDGYEQYF. CDR3 DNA sequence: TGTGCCAGCAGCTCCCGGGACGGCTACGAGCAGTACTTC.

The rearrangement joins TRBV7-8 to TRBJ1-2; D may be TRBD1 (6 bases). The CDR3 sequence is 15 residues long. V was trimmed by 1 base and J by 3 bases, leaving 12 bases between them. In germline, CDR1 is SGHVS, CDR2 FQNEAQ. The CDR3 sequence is CASSLGGQGHYGYTF. The CDR3 DNA reads TGTGCCAGCAGCTTAGGTGGGCAGGGGCACTATGGCTACACCTTC. The whole variable domain, filled in from reference TRBV7-8 and TRBJ1-2, reads GAGVSQSPRYKVAKRGQDVALRCDPISGHVSLFWYQQALGQGPEFLTYFQNEAQLDKSGLPSDRFFAERPEGSVSTLKIQRTQQEDSAVYLCASSLGGQGHYGYTFGSGTRLTVV.

This clone has a handful of counts. V is TRBV11-1 and J is TRBJ1-2; D gene unclear. The CDR3 is 13 residues long. Trimming stripped 5 bases from V and 0 bases from J, with 7 bases between. The V gene's germline CDR1 is SGHAT and CDR2 FQDESV (reference sequence). The CDR3 spells CASSPAANYGYTF. The CDR3 nucleotides are TGTGCCAGCAGCCCAGCAGCTAACTATGGCTACACCTTC.

In this sample, this clone turned up a few times. This chain links TRBV6-5 with TRBJ1-1; a weak D match, TRBD1 (6 bases). CDR1 and CDR2 from the germline V gene are MNHEY and SVGAGI. Trimming stripped 5 bases from V and 5 bases from J, with 9 bases between. CDR3 length: 12 amino acids. The CDR3 region is CASSQGWTEAFF. The CDR3 nucleotides read TGTGCCAGCAGTCAGGGGTGGACTGAAGCTTTCTTT.